A few counts support the clone carrying this TCR beta chain. Antigen: not known. TCR libraries were built in bulk with a published protocol and specific TCR primers. TCRdb used MiXCR to reprocess the PCR reads, holding one entry per CDR3 protein. This sample has 35,000 or so distinct CDR3 sequences; about a fifth occur once, and the top ten carry more than 0.95%. The source of the sample is a study of molecular identifiers for immune sequencing clone quantification. General observations from the study: Over 99% of CMV-specific effector molecules, but under 1% of naive ones, were in clones above 20 copies.

The CDR3 has 13 residues. Germline V gene lookup returns CDR1 SGHAT and CDR2 FQNNGV. Trimming took 4 bases from V and 4 from J, leaving 11 bases between them. The chain combines TRBV11-2 with TRBJ2-7; no clear D. This receptor was taken from a human donor in good health. Some libraries in this study had Jurkat cell RNA spiked in. The sequencing input was naive CD8+ T cells from blood, with Jurkat cell RNA spiked in. Described subset: FACS-sorted CD8+CD4-CCR7+CD45RA+ naive T cells. The CDR3 DNA reads as TGTGCCAGCAGCTCTCGATCTCAATACGAGCAGTACTTC. Translated, it gives CASSSRSQYEQYF.